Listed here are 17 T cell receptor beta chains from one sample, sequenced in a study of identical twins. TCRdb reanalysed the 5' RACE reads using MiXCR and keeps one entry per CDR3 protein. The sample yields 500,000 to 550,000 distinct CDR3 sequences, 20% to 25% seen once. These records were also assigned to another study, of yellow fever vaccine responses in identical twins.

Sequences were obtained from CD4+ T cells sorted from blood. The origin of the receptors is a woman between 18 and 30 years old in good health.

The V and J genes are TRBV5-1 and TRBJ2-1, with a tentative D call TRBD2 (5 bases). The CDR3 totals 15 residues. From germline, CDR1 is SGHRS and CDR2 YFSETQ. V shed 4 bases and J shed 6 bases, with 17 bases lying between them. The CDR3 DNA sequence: TGCGCCAGCAGCCAGGACTCCTCCTCAGTCAATGAGCAGTTCTTC. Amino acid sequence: CASSQDSSSVNEQFF.

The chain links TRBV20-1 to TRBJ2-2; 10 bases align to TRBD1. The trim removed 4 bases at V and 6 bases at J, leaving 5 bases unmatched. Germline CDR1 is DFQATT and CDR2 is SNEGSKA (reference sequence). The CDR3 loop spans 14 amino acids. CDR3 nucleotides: TGCAGTGCTATTGGTGACAGGGGGCCCGGGGAGCTGTTTTTT. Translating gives CSAIGDRGPGELFF.

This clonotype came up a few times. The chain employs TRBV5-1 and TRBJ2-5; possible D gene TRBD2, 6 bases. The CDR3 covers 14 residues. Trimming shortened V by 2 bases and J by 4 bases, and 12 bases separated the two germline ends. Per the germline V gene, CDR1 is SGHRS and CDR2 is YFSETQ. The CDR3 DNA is TGCGCCAGCAGCTTCCTGGACTACGGAGAGACCCAGTACTTC. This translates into CASSFLDYGETQYF.

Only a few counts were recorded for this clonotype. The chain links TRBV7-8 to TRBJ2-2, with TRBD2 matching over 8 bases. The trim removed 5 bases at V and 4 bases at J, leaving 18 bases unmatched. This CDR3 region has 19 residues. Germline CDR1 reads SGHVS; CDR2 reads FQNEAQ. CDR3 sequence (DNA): TGTGCCAGCAGCCACACAAAGGGTCGGGGACTAGGGCGCACCGGGGAGCTGTTTTTT. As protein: CASSHTKGRGLGRTGELFF.

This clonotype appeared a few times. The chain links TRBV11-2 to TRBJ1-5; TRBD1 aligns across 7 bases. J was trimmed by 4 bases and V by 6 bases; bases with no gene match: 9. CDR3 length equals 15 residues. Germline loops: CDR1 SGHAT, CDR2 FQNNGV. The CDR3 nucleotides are TGTGCCAGCAGGAAAGAAGGGGGCGCGAATCAGCCCCAGCATTTT. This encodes CASRKEGGANQPQHF.

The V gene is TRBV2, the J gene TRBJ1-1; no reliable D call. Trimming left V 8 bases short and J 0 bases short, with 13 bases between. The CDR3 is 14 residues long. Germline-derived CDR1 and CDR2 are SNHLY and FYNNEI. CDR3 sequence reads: CASRTEKLNTEAFF. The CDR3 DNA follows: TGTGCCAGCCGAACCGAAAAGTTGAACACTGAAGCTTTCTTT.

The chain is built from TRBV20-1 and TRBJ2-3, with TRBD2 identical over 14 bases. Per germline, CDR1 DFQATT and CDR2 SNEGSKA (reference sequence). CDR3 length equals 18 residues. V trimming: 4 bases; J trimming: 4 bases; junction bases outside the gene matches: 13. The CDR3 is CSATGTSGSSSRADTQYF. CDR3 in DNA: TGCAGTGCTACCGGGACTAGCGGGAGTTCATCCCGAGCAGATACGCAGTATTTT.

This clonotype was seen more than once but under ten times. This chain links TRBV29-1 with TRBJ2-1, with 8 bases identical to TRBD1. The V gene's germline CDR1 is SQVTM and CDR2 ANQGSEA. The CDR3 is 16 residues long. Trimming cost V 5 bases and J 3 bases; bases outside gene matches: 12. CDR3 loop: CSVRPTGTGYYNEQFF. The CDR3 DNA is TGCAGCGTTCGACCCACCGGGACAGGCTACTACAATGAGCAGTTCTTC.

For the CDR3, the DNA is TGTGCCAGCAACCAGGGTCCCACAGATACGCAGTATTTT. It specifies CASNQGPTDTQYF. V is TRBV2 and J is TRBJ2-3; a possible D gene is TRBD1 (5 bases). Germline CDR1 SNHLY, CDR2 FYNNEI. V gave up 7 bases and J gave up 2 bases, with 10 bases separating them. There are 13 residues in the CDR3.

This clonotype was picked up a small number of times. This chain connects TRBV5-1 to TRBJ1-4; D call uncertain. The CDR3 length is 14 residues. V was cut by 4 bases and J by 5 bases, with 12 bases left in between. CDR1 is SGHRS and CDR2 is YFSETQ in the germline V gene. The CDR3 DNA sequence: TGCGCCAGCAGCGAGAGGGAGACAAATGAAAAACTGTTTTTT. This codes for CASSERETNEKLFF.

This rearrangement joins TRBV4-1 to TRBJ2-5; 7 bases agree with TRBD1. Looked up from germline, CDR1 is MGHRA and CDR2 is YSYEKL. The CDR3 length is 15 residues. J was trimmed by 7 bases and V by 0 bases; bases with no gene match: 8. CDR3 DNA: TGCGCCAGCAGCCAAGAGGGGACAGACCATCGGACCCAGTACTTC. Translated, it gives CASSQEGTDHRTQYF.

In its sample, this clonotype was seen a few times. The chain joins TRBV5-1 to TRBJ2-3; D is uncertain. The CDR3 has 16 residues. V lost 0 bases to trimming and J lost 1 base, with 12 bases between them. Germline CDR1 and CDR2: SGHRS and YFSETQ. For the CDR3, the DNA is TGCGCCAGCAGCTTGGTCCAGGCCCAGGGCACAGATACGCAGTATTTT. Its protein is CASSLVQAQGTDTQYF.

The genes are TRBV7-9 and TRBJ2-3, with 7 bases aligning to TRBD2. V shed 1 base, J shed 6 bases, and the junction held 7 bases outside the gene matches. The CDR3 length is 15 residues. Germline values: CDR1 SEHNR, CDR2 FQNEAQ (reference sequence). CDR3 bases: TGTGCCAGCAGCTTAGTGGCTAGCGGAAAGGATACGCAGTATTTT. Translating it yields CASSLVASGKDTQYF.

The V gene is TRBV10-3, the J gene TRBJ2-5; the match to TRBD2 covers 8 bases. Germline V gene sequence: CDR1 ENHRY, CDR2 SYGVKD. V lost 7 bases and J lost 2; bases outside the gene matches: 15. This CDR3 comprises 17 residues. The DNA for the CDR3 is TGTGCCATCAACCCCCGGCTAGCGGGCCCTTTGCAAGAGACCCAGTACTTC. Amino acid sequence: CAINPRLAGPLQETQYF.

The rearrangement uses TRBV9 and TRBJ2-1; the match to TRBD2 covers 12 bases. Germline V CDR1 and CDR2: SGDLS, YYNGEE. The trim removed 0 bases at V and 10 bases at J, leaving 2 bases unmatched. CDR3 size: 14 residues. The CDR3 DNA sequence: TGTGCCAGCAGCGTAGTGCTAGCGGGGGGGGAGCAGTTCTTC. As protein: CASSVVLAGGEQFF.

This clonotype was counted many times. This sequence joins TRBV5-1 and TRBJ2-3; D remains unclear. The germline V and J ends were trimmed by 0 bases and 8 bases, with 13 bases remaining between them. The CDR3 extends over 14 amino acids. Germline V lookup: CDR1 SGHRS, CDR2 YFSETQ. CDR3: CASSLEGRESTQYF. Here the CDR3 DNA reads TGCGCCAGCAGCTTGGAGGGCCGCGAGTCTACGCAGTATTTT.

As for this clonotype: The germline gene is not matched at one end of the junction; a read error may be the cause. CDR3 DNA: TGCTGTGCTAGAGGATTTGGCGGCGGGAGTAGAGAAAATGAGCAGTTCTTC. This sequence encodes CCARGFGGGSRENEQFF. The V gene is TRBV20-1, the J gene TRBJ2-1, with 7 bases lining up with TRBD2. The CDR3 runs to 17 residues. From germline, CDR1 is DFQATT and CDR2 SNEGSKA (reference sequence).